Listed here is a single T cell receptor beta chain. The entry originates in a study of blood T cell repertoires in COVID-19. The CDR3 spans 15 residues. Germline CDR1 reads MNHEY; CDR2 reads SMNVEV (reference sequence). Deletions cut 5 bases from V and 4 bases from J, with 15 bases between. Adults between about 18 and 89 years of age took part from more than 20 US areas. Participants were placed into cohorts based on the clinical history they reported. In the source study's methods: Amplification of reference gene primers was used by the study to estimate nucleated cell counts. Only in-frame clones appear in the TCRdb table, and some are missing; sequencing was by immunoSEQ multiplex PCR. V and J calls plus clone size are reproduced from that table; the DNA served to infer D and trimming. The sample holds some 300,000 clones, about 90% seen once.

Source material: PBMCs or T cells enriched from blood (not recorded which). The receptor was isolated from a woman in her late teens or twenties with acute COVID-19. The genes are TRBV27 and TRBJ1-3; D is possibly TRBD1 (6 bases). CDR3 bases: TGTGCCAGCAGTCCCGTGGACAGATCCGGAAACACCATATATTTT. Amino acids: CASSPVDRSGNTIYF.